A single sample gave rise to the 22 T cell receptor beta chains below, sequenced in a study of PD-1 blockade in classical Hodgkin lymphoma. Produced via immunoSEQ multiplex PCR; TCRdb's table is partial and in-frame only. The sample includes some 96,000 clones, roughly 92% seen only once; the top ten take less than 3%. Each patient's relapse followed autologous stem cell transplantation, and brentuximab vedotin exposure varied. Source: peripheral blood mononuclear cells (PBMCs), taken at baseline. These receptors all come from a human donor with classical Hodgkin lymphoma.

The rearrangement joins TRBV10-1 to TRBJ2-1; 9 bases line up with TRBD2. CDR3 size: 19 residues. V lost 3 bases and J lost 2; bases outside the gene matches: 14. Germline V gene lookup returns CDR1 WNHNN and CDR2 SYGVQD (reference sequence). CDR3 residues: CASSDVTSGPTAAYNEQFF. CDR3 DNA sequence: TGCGCCAGCAGTGACGTGACTAGCGGACCCACAGCGGCCTACAATGAGCAGTTCTTC.

The chain employs TRBV7-2 and TRBJ1-5; D uncertain. The CDR3 is 12 residues long. The V end was cut by 6 bases, the J end by 0 bases, with 3 bases between. CDR1 and CDR2 from the germline V gene are SGHTA and FQGNSA. CDR3 bases: TGTGCCAGCAGTTATAGCAATCAGCCCCAGCATTTT. It is translated as CASSYSNQPQHF.

The chain is built from TRBV10-1 and TRBJ2-2; 7 nucleotides line up with TRBD1. The CDR3 sequence is 14 residues long. V shed 7 bases, J shed 4 bases, and the junction held 6 bases outside the gene matches. The V gene's germline CDR1 is WNHNN and CDR2 SYGVQD (reference sequence). Here the CDR3 DNA reads TGCGCCAGCACCTACCACAGGGGCACCGGGGAGCTGTTTTTT. It codes for CASTYHRGTGELFF.

The sample holds one count of this clone. This chain joins TRBV9 and TRBJ2-7; D perhaps matches TRBD2 (6 bases). The CDR3 is made up of 17 amino acids. Trimming removed 0 bases from V and 4 bases from J, with 20 bases in between. The germline CDR1 and CDR2 sequences are SGDLS and YYNGEE. The CDR3 here is CASSVEEEGKTGYEQYF. The CDR3 DNA sequence: TGTGCCAGCAGCGTAGAGGAGGAGGGAAAGACGGGGTACGAGCAGTACTTC.

V and J are TRBV18 and TRBJ2-7, with a tentative D call TRBD2 (6 bases). CDR1 KGHSH and CDR2 LQKENI come from the germline V gene. This CDR3 spans 15 amino acids. Trimming cost V 2 bases and J 6 bases, with 17 bases left between them. The CDR3 DNA is TGTGCCAGCTCACCAGGGGGACTTATCCGGCTCGAGCAGTACTTC. Translating gives CASSPGGLIRLEQYF. Using reference TRBV18 and TRBJ2-7 for the parts outside the CDR3, the full variable domain is NAGVMQNPRHLVRRRGQEARLRCSPMKGHSHVYWYRQLPEEGLKFMVYLQKENIIDESGMPKERFSAEFPKEGPSILRIQQVVRGDSAAYFCASSPGGLIRLEQYFGPGTRLTVT.

The chain has TRBV7-3 and TRBJ2-1, with D perhaps matching TRBD2 (6 bases). The CDR3 spans 20 residues. Trimming removed 5 bases from V and 1 base from J, with 27 bases in between. CDR1 and CDR2 (germline): SGHTA, FQGTGA. CDR3 residues: CASSRPSDQSGYDSYNEQFF. The CDR3 DNA reads as TGTGCCAGCAGCCGTCCCTCCGACCAAAGCGGGTATGATTCCTACAATGAGCAGTTCTTC.

This clone was seen a few times. The chain carries TRBV5-1 and TRBJ2-5; possibly TRBD1 for D (5 bases). V lost 2 bases, J lost 2 bases, and 13 bases lay in between. CDR3 length: 15 amino acids. Germline CDR1 reads SGHRS; CDR2 reads YFSETQ. CDR3: CASSFGRAFQETQYF. The DNA for the CDR3 is TGCGCCAGCAGCTTCGGCAGGGCGTTTCAAGAGACCCAGTACTTC.

The rearrangement joins TRBV30 to TRBJ1-3; 7 nucleotides line up with TRBD1. CDR3 length: 14 amino acids. The V gene end was trimmed by 1 base and the J gene end by 2 bases; junction bases not matched to a gene: 2. Germline values: CDR1 GTSNPN, CDR2 SVGIG (reference sequence). This CDR3 is CAWSAGTAGNTIYF. Here the CDR3 DNA reads TGTGCCTGGAGTGCTGGGACAGCTGGAAACACCATATATTTT. Full variable domain (rest looked up from reference TRBV30 and TRBJ1-3): SQTIHQWPATLVQPVGSPLSLECTVEGTSNPNLYWYRQAAGRGLQLLFYSVGIGQISSEVPQNLSASRPQDRQFILSSKKLLLSDSGFYLCAWSAGTAGNTIYFGEGSWLTVV.

The chain has TRBV5-4 and TRBJ1-3; D not certain. From germline, CDR1 is SGHNT and CDR2 YYREEE (reference sequence). This CDR3 contains 12 residues. V shed 1 base and J shed 4 bases, with 3 bases lying between them. CDR3 sequence reads: CASSLWGNTIYF. The CDR3 coding sequence is TGTGCCAGCAGCTTGTGGGGAAACACCATATATTTT.

About this clone: This sample includes further DNA sequences coding for the same CDR3. This rearrangement joins TRBV11-2 to TRBJ2-1; D remains unclear. The germline V gene has CDR1 SGHAT and CDR2 FQNNGV. Trimming removed 1 base at V and 9 bases at J, with 7 bases between. The CDR3 spans 12 residues. The CDR3 here is CASSLVRTEQFF. In nucleotides, the CDR3 is TGTGCCAGCAGCTTAGTAAGAACTGAGCAGTTCTTC.

This chain links TRBV9 with TRBJ2-2; either TRBD1 or TRBD2 may supply D (5 bases each). The V end was cut by 2 bases, the J end by 6 bases, with 17 bases between. In germline, CDR1 is SGDLS, CDR2 YYNGEE. This CDR3 region has 16 residues. The CDR3 DNA reads TGTGCCAGCAGCGTCAGGGTTCGGGGAGCGGCCGGGGAGCTGTTTTTT. Its translation: CASSVRVRGAAGELFF.

The genes are TRBV18 and TRBJ2-3, with 10 bases fitting TRBD1. The CDR3 runs 16 residues. Germline CDR1 reads KGHSH; CDR2 reads LQKENI. The ends lost 0 bases at V and 5 bases at J; junction bases unmatched: 5. Written as DNA, the CDR3 is TGTGCCAGCTCACCACCCCGAGGACAGGGGGGAGATACGCAGTATTTT. Its protein is CASSPPRGQGGDTQYF.

The chain recombines TRBV10-3 with TRBJ1-3; 7 nucleotides line up with TRBD1. Germline V gene lookup returns CDR1 ENHRY and CDR2 SYGVKD. The CDR3 is made up of 15 amino acids. The V segment lost 9 bases and the J segment 0 bases; nucleotides outside the gene matches: 8. DNA for the CDR3: TGTGCCATGGGAGAGGGGACAGCCTCTGGAAACACCATATATTTT. Encoded protein: CAMGEGTASGNTIYF.

V is TRBV19 and J is TRBJ2-7; tentative D call: TRBD1 (7 bases). Germline CDR1 LNHDA, CDR2 SQIVND (reference sequence). The CDR3 is 14 residues long. The germline V and J ends were trimmed by 4 bases and 2 bases, with 12 bases remaining between them. The chain's CDR3 is CASSKAGGPYEQYF. CDR3 in DNA: TGTGCCAGTAGTAAGGCAGGGGGGCCCTACGAGCAGTACTTC.

This chain joins TRBV27 and TRBJ1-1; D remains ambiguous. V lost 6 bases and J lost 1, with 12 bases in between. CDR1 and CDR2 (germline): MNHEY, SMNVEV (reference sequence). The CDR3 is 14 amino acids. For the CDR3, the DNA is TGTGCCAGCAGCCCGGCTTGGGGGAACACTGAAGCTTTCTTT. Protein sequence: CASSPAWGNTEAFF.

This clone has only one observation. The chain carries TRBV5-1 and TRBJ2-3, with 10 bases lining up with TRBD1. Trimming removed 0 bases from V and 4 bases from J; junction bases left unmatched: 5. The CDR3 has 16 amino acids. The V gene's germline CDR1 is SGHRS and CDR2 YFSETQ. The CDR3 sequence is CASSLDVGTGADTQYF. The CDR3 nucleotides read TGCGCCAGCAGCTTGGATGTCGGGACAGGGGCAGATACGCAGTATTTT.

This sequence joins TRBV27 and TRBJ2-5, with a possible D match to TRBD2 (5 bases). Trimming took off 7 bases at V and 5 bases at J, with 23 bases between the two ends. Germline V gene sequence: CDR1 MNHEY, CDR2 SMNVEV (reference sequence). This CDR3 is built from 16 residues. The CDR3 sequence: CASIYCFYVIAETQYF. The CDR3 nucleotides are TGTGCCAGCATCTACTGTTTTTATGTGATAGCGGAGACCCAGTACTTC.

The V gene is TRBV7-8, the J gene TRBJ2-2; D call uncertain. Germline V gives CDR1 SGHVS, CDR2 FQNEAQ. The CDR3 contains 13 residues. Deletions cut 0 bases from V and 7 bases from J, with 6 bases between. The DNA for the CDR3 is TGTGCCAGCAGCTTAGCCTTTGGCGGGGAGCTGTTTTTT. As protein: CASSLAFGGELFF.

This clone came up once. J is TRBJ2-7 and V is TRBV6-1; a weak D match, TRBD1 (5 bases). The CDR3 runs 13 residues. V was pared by 11 bases and J by 2 bases, with 16 bases between. Germline V gene data show CDR1 as MNHNS and CDR2 as SASEGT. The CDR3 region is CAGALRIAYEQYF. CDR3 nucleotides: TGTGCCGGGGCATTAAGGATTGCCTACGAGCAGTACTTC.

V usage is TRBV19 and J usage is TRBJ2-1; no definite D call. The length of the CDR3 is 12 residues. V shed 5 bases and J shed 8 bases, with 10 bases lying between them. CDR1 is LNHDA, CDR2 SQIVND, per germline (reference sequence). The CDR3 bases are TGTGCCAGTAGTCGAAGTCCCCATGAGCAGTTCTTC. Protein sequence: CASSRSPHEQFF. The full variable domain, its missing parts supplied by reference TRBV19 and TRBJ2-1, is DGGITQSPKYLFRKEGQNVTLSCEQNLNHDAMYWYRQDPGQGLRLIYYSQIVNDFQKGDIAEGYSVSREKKESFPLTVTSAQKNPTAFYLCASSRSPHEQFFGPGTRLTVL.

About this clone: It is unclear where the CDR3 begins or ends on the DNA, so no DNA is shown, and the CDR3 is as TCRdb lists it. The CDR3 sequence is CASSDSALWELFF. The V and J genes are TRBV2 and TRBJ1-4. The germline gives CDR1 SNHLY, CDR2 FYNNEI. The CDR3 has 13 amino acids, counting both end residues.

CDR3 sequence (DNA): TGCACCAGCAGCCAAGGTACCGGGACAGGGAGCTACGAGCAGTACTTC. It translates to CTSSQGTGTGSYEQYF. The chain has TRBV1 and TRBJ2-7; the D call in the table, TRBD1, was not verified against the DNA. TRBV1 is a documented pseudogene. The CDR3 covers 16 residues.